Presented here are 22 T cell receptor beta chains from one specimen sequenced in a study of cytomegalovirus exposure and HLA in healthy donors. Primers for the PCR totalled 60 Vbeta and 13 Jbeta. The repertoire was sequenced with immunoSEQ multiplex PCR; TCRdb's copy has only in-frame clones and lacks some. The table lists approximately 180,000 clones, 75% to 80% of them singletons. Specimen: PBMCs. These receptor sequences come from a man aged 35-49 years in good health and CMV-seropositive.

V and J are TRBV4-2 and TRBJ2-5, with 13 bases lining up with TRBD2. CDR1 is LGHNA, CDR2 YNFKEQ, per germline. Trimming removed 1 base from V and 4 bases from J; junction bases left unmatched: 3. The CDR3 extends over 16 amino acids. In DNA, the CDR3 is TGTGCCAGCAGCCAAGGACTAGCGGGAGGTCCAGAGACCCAGTACTTC. Encoded protein: CASSQGLAGGPETQYF.

This clone was counted a few times. The CDR3 DNA is TGTGCCAGCAGTTATCGGCAGGCGGGCCTCAATGAGCAGTTCTTC. Its translation: CASSYRQAGLNEQFF. The genes are TRBV6-5 and TRBJ2-1, with D possibly TRBD2 on 5 matching bases. CDR1 is MNHEY and CDR2 is SVGAGI in the germline V gene. The CDR3 totals 15 residues. The V gene lost 3 bases and the J gene lost 6 bases, with 15 bases spanning the gap.

This clone was counted many times. The chain recombines TRBV6-5 with TRBJ1-2; weak D call: TRBD1 (5 bases). CDR1 and CDR2 from the germline V gene are MNHEY and SVGAGI. This CDR3 has 13 amino acids. Trimming cost V 3 bases and J 5 bases, with 10 bases left between them. In DNA form, the CDR3 reads TGTGCCAGCAGTTATCCGCAGGGTTATGGCTACACCTTC. It translates to CASSYPQGYGYTF.

The chain couples TRBV5-1 to TRBJ2-7, with D perhaps TRBD1 (6 bases). Between the trimmed V and J ends, which lost 3 bases and 6 bases, there was a span of 19 bases. Per germline, CDR1 SGHRS and CDR2 YFSETQ. This CDR3 is built from 15 residues. The CDR3 DNA is TGCGCCAGCAGCTCCACAACAGGGTTGACGGGCGAGCAGTACTTC. Its translation is CASSSTTGLTGEQYF. The full variable domain, in which reference TRBV5-1 and TRBJ2-7 provide the parts outside the CDR3, is KAGVTQTPRYLIKTRGQQVTLSCSPISGHRSVSWYQQTPGQGLQFLFEYFSETQRNKGNFPGRFSGRQFSNSRSEMNVSTLELGDSALYLCASSSTTGLTGEQYFGPGTRLTVT.

The V call is TRBV19, the J call TRBJ1-3; D perhaps matches TRBD1 (5 bases). Trimming shortened V by 3 bases and J by 4 bases, and 13 bases separated the two germline ends. Per germline, CDR1 LNHDA and CDR2 SQIVND (reference sequence). This CDR3 has 15 residues. Here the CDR3 reads CASSILGARGNTIYF. The CDR3 DNA is TGTGCCAGTAGTATCCTAGGGGCTCGAGGAAACACCATATATTTT.

The gene calls are TRBV6-5 and TRBJ2-7; 11 bases align to TRBD1. The CDR3 runs to 15 residues. After removal of 5 bases from V and 3 bases from J, the junction contained 6 bases not matched to a gene. Germline V gene data show CDR1 as MNHEY and CDR2 as SVGAGI. The CDR3 reads CASSQGTGGLYEQYF. In nucleotides, the CDR3 is TGTGCCAGCAGTCAAGGGACAGGGGGTCTCTACGAGCAGTACTTC.

The CDR3: CASSIPQGSEAFF. The CDR3 DNA reads TGTGCCAGCAGCATACCACAGGGTTCTGAAGCTTTCTTT. The rearrangement links TRBV7-9 to TRBJ1-1; a possible D gene is TRBD1 (6 bases). There are 13 residues in the CDR3. V dropped 5 bases and J dropped 6 bases, with 13 bases sitting between them. Germline CDR1 reads SEHNR; CDR2 reads FQNEAQ (reference sequence).

The V call is TRBV5-1, the J call TRBJ1-1; 7 positions match TRBD1. V gave up 0 bases and J gave up 8 bases; unmatched junction bases: 7. Germline-derived CDR1 and CDR2 are SGHRS and YFSETQ. The CDR3 extends over 14 amino acids. CDR3 sequence (DNA): TGCGCCAGCAGCTTGGGGGACAGAACCGCCGAAGCTTTCTTT. Encoded protein: CASSLGDRTAEAFF.

The chain combines TRBV5-5 with TRBJ1-2; possible D gene TRBD1, 5 bases. Germline CDR1 and CDR2: SGHKS and YYEKEE (reference sequence). The CDR3 contains 12 residues. The ends were cut back, 4 bases at V and 8 bases at J, with 12 bases in the middle. The CDR3 nucleotides read TGTGCCAGCAGCGCGGGGGTTTACGGCTACACCTTC. This codes for CASSAGVYGYTF.

The chain carries TRBV19 and TRBJ2-7; 8 bases are a match to TRBD2. This CDR3 spans 15 amino acids. Losses at the gene ends were 6 bases for V and 7 bases for J; bases not matched to a gene: 14. Germline V gene data show CDR1 as LNHDA and CDR2 as SQIVND (reference sequence). The CDR3 region has the DNA TGTGCCAGTAGCCCCCGGGAGGGGATCCCCCGGGAGCAGTACTTC. Amino acids: CASSPREGIPREQYF.

The V call is TRBV6-5, the J call TRBJ2-1, with D unclear. The CDR3 is 14 amino acids. The germline V and J ends were trimmed by 0 bases and 5 bases, with 8 bases remaining between them. Germline V gives CDR1 MNHEY, CDR2 SVGAGI. The CDR3 DNA sequence: TGTGCCAGCAGTTACTCGCAGGCGAACAATGAGCAGTTCTTC. It encodes CASSYSQANNEQFF.

This clone was observed a handful of times. This sequence joins TRBV14 and TRBJ1-2; TRBD1 aligns across 11 bases. CDR1 and CDR2 (germline): SGHDN, FVKESK. This CDR3 is 14 amino acids long. V was pared by 6 bases and J by 4 bases, with 4 bases of the junction left unmatched. CDR3 region: CASSSGTGGYGYTF. The CDR3 nucleotides are TGTGCCAGCAGTTCCGGGACAGGGGGCTATGGCTACACCTTC.

The rearrangement uses TRBV7-2 and TRBJ2-1; 7 bases are shared with TRBD2. With V trimmed by 5 bases and J by 0 bases, 10 bases remained unmatched. CDR3 length: 17 amino acids. Germline lookup yields CDR1 SGHTA and CDR2 FQGNSA. The CDR3 spells CASSTASGRSSYNEQFF. CDR3 DNA: TGTGCCAGCAGCACCGCTAGCGGACGAAGCTCCTACAATGAGCAGTTCTTC.

The chain joins TRBV11-2 to TRBJ2-2, with 9 bases aligning to TRBD1. The J segment lost 6 bases and the V segment lost 6 bases, leaving 5 bases of the junction unmatched. Germline CDR1 SGHAT, CDR2 FQNNGV. The CDR3 is made up of 14 amino acids. The CDR3 loop is CASRSQGAAGELFF. CDR3 bases: TGTGCCAGCAGATCACAGGGGGCGGCCGGGGAGCTGTTTTTT.

In its sample, this clone was seen once. This sequence joins TRBV7-2 and TRBJ1-2; D not certain. Germline CDR1 is SGHTA and CDR2 is FQGNSA. V dropped 0 bases and J dropped 5 bases, with 16 bases sitting between them. The CDR3 totals 16 residues. The CDR3 coding sequence is TGTGCCAGCAGCTTAGCCACAGCATGGGGAGCATATGGCTACACCTTC. This sequence encodes CASSLATAWGAYGYTF.

The chain uses TRBV19 and TRBJ2-7; 10 bases align to TRBD1. Germline CDR1 LNHDA, CDR2 SQIVND (reference sequence). The CDR3 spans 16 residues. Trimming cost V 5 bases and J 2 bases; bases outside gene matches: 9. The CDR3 loop reads CASSLRQGAEPYEQYF. CDR3 DNA sequence: TGTGCCAGTAGTCTCCGACAGGGGGCAGAACCCTACGAGCAGTACTTC.

This rearrangement joins TRBV25-1 to TRBJ2-5; 7 bases fit TRBD2. Looked up from germline, CDR1 is MGHDK and CDR2 is SYGVNS. The CDR3 extends over 11 amino acids. The junction had 1 base not matched to a gene; V was cut back by 3 bases and J by 9 bases. The CDR3 region has the DNA TGTGCCAGCAGTGAGGGGGGGGCCCAGTACTTC. This translates into CASSEGGAQYF.

The rearrangement joins TRBV28 to TRBJ2-1; 12 bases fit TRBD2. The junction had 9 bases not matched to a gene; V was cut back by 6 bases and J by 3 bases. CDR1 is MDHEN and CDR2 is SYDVKM in the germline V gene. The CDR3 spans 17 residues. Written as DNA, the CDR3 is TGTGCCAGCAGCCCAACGACTAGCGGGAGCTACTACAATGAGCAGTTCTTC. The encoded protein is CASSPTTSGSYYNEQFF.

This chain uses TRBV27 with TRBJ1-1; D gene uncertain. There are 13 residues in the CDR3. The V gene's germline CDR1 is MNHEY and CDR2 SMNVEV (reference sequence). The V gene lost 4 bases and the J gene lost 3 bases, with 9 bases spanning the gap. This CDR3 is CASSSGWHTEAFF. The CDR3 region has the DNA TGTGCCAGCAGTTCCGGGTGGCACACTGAAGCTTTCTTT.

This rearrangement joins TRBV19 to TRBJ2-7; TRBD2 matches at 12 bases. V shed 7 bases and J 0 bases; nucleotides not matched to a gene: 4. CDR3 length: 15 residues. Germline V CDR1 and CDR2: LNHDA, SQIVND (reference sequence). CDR3 coding DNA: TGTGCCAGTACCGGACTAGCGGGAAACTCCTACGAGCAGTACTTC. This sequence encodes CASTGLAGNSYEQYF.

The J gene is TRBJ2-7, the V gene TRBV6-1; 11 positions agree with TRBD2. The CDR3 covers 15 residues. V trimming: 3 bases; J trimming: 4 bases; junction bases outside the gene matches: 5. Germline V gives CDR1 MNHNS, CDR2 SASEGT. Written as DNA, the CDR3 is TGTGCCAGCAGTGAGGAGCTAGCGGGGGGTTACGAGCAGTACTTC. Its translation: CASSEELAGGYEQYF.

The chain combines TRBV2 with TRBJ1-1; 7 bases line up with TRBD1. J lost 3 bases, V lost 6 bases, and 4 bases had no gene match. From germline, CDR1 is SNHLY and CDR2 FYNNEI. CDR3 size: 13 residues. As DNA, the CDR3 is TGTGCCAGCAGCCGCGACAGGGACACTGAAGCTTTCTTT. This translates into CASSRDRDTEAFF.